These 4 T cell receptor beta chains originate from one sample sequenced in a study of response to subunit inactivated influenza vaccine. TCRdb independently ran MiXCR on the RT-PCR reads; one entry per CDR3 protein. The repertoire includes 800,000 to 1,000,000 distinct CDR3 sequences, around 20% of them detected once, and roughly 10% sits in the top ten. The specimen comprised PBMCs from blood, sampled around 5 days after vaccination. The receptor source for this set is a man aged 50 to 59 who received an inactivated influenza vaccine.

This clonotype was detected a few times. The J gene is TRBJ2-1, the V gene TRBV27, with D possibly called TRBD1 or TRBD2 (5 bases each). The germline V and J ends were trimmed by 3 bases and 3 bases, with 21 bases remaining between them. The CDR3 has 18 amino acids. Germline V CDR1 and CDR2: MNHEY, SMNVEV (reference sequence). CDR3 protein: CASSFGTKSPSFYNEQFF. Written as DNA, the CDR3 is TGTGCCAGCAGTTTCGGGACCAAGTCACCCTCTTTCTACAATGAGCAGTTCTTC.

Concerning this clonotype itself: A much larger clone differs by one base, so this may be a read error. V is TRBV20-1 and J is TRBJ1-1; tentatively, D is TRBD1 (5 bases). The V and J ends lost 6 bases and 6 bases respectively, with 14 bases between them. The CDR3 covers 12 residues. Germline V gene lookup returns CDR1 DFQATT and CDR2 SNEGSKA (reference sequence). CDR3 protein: CSAAQDWAEAFF. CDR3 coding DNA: TGCAGTGCGGCACAGGATTGGGCTGAAGCTTTCTTT.

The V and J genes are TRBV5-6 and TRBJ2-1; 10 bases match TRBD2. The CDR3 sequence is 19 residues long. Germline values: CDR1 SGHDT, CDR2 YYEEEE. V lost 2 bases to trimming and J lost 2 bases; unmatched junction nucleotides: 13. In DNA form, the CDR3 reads TGTGCCAGCAGCTTCTTAGCGGGGGGTTTCACCAGCGCCTACAATGAGCAGTTCTTC. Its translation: CASSFLAGGFTSAYNEQFF.

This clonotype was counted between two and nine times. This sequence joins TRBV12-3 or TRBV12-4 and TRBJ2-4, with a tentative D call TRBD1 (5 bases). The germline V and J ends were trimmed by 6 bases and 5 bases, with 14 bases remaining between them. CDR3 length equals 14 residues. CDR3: CASSRMTVQNIQYF. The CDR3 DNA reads TGTGCCAGCAGCCGTATGACAGTCCAAAACATTCAGTACTTC.